This T cell receptor beta chain was sequenced in a study of beta chain features in type 1 diabetes. Whole-study results and caveats: TCRB repertoires of naive, central memory and Treg cells appeared more similar among patients than among healthy donors. Small HLA sub-analyses could not settle whether HLA shapes TCRB rearrangement. Amplification by PCR could prefer shorter templates, with the same effect in patients and controls.

Based on CD45RO/CCR7/CD25/CD127/CD95/CD27, CD4+ regulatory, stem cell-like memory, naive and central memory cells were sorted. A remark on this clone: Its target is not known. This sample includes further DNA sequences coding for the same CDR3.

What was sequenced were expressed TCRB transcripts, since all of the isolated RNA had been reverse transcribed. Profiled with immunoSEQ multiplex PCR; TCRdb holds only in-frame clones, not every one. The sample comprises hundreds of thousands of clones, roughly an eighth of which are singletons, and 0.046% rests with the top ten. The CDR3 sequence is 13 residues long. The germline V gene has CDR1 SGHTA and CDR2 FQGNSA. The V end lost 5 bases, the J end lost 4 bases, and 9 bases lay between the germline ends. The clonotype originates from a woman between 18 and 29 years old in good health. The rearrangement joins TRBV7-2 to TRBJ2-1; D is unclear. Source material: naive CD4+ T cells from blood. The CDR3 coding sequence is TGTGCCAGCAGCCCAGGCTCATACAATGAGCAGTTCTTC. Its protein is CASSPGSYNEQFF.